This T cell receptor (beta chain) was sequenced for a study of T cell responses to AZD1222 COVID-19 vaccine. Germline V gene lookup returns CDR1 SGHDN and CDR2 FVKESK. The CDR3 is 12 residues long. V lost 4 bases, J lost 4 bases, and 8 bases lay in between. Study results and caveats: Spike-wide coverage was observed for vaccine-associated CD4 TCRs, with dominant responses at 160-218 and 743-854. Breadth and depth of Spike-specific TCRs rose after two AZD1222 doses.

Libraries were prepared by immunoSEQ multiplex PCR; TCRdb keeps only in-frame clonotypes and omits some of them. Of 65,000 to 100,000 clones listed, about 90% are singletons. Worth noting for this clone: Its matching antigen is unknown.

The starting material was peripheral blood, obtained 28 days after the second AZD1222 dose. V gene TRBV14 combines with J gene TRBJ2-7, with D perhaps TRBD2 (5 bases). This TCR was recovered from an adult who received the AZD1222 COVID-19 vaccine. The CDR3 is CASSRSGYEQYF. CDR3 nucleotides: TGTGCCAGCAGCCGCTCGGGGTACGAGCAGTACTTC.